These T cell receptor beta chains were read from a single sample in a study of control samples from healthy donors and cancer patients. TCRdb keeps only in-frame clones here, not all; method: immunoSEQ multiplex PCR. Of 100,000 to 150,000 clones in the sample, over 75% are singletons; the top ten hold around 1.7%. Sequencing was done on a sample of blood. Source of these receptors: a man between 18 and 35 years old in good health. The CDR3 runs from the conserved cysteine through the conserved F or W. The D gene is left open where the match is weak. Only some rows state a clone size, as once, few, many or a class for expanded clones.

J gene	D gene	V gene	clone size	CDR3 protein	CDR3 DNA
TRBJ2-7	TRBD1	TRBV18	.	CASSSRQGATYEQYF	TGTGCCAGCTCATCGAGACAGGGGGCGACGTACGAGCAGTACTTC
TRBJ1-1	.	TRBV4-1	.	CASSQGLFSEAFF	TGCGCCAGCAGCCAAGGTTTATTCTCTGAAGCTTTCTTT
TRBJ1-6	.	TRBV27	.	CASSRFWGVHNSPLHF	TGTGCCAGCAGCCGATTTTGGGGGGTACATAATTCACCCCTCCACTTT
TRBJ2-7	TRBD2	TRBV5-1	.	CASSLISGRENEQYF	TGCGCCAGCAGCTTGATCAGCGGGAGGGAAAACGAGCAGTACTTC
TRBJ2-1	.	TRBV9	.	CASSSPSGGSGGANEQFF	TGTGCCAGCAGCTCCCCCTCCGGTGGGTCAGGGGGGGCCAATGAGCAGTTCTTC
TRBJ2-1	.	TRBV5-8	.	CASSLDDRDSVEQFF	TGTGCCAGCAGCTTGGATGACAGGGACTCTGTTGAGCAGTTCTTC
TRBJ1-1	.	TRBV18	.	CASPPAGAFF	TGTGCCAGCCCTCCCGCGGGAGCTTTCTTT
TRBJ1-5	.	TRBV7-2	.	CASSLDSQPQHF	TGTGCCAGCAGCTTAGACAGTCAGCCCCAGCATTTT
TRBJ2-5	.	TRBV5-1	.	CASSSRHGGQETQYF	TGCGCCAGCAGCTCACGACACGGGGGCCAAGAGACCCAGTACTTC
TRBJ2-5	.	TRBV28	.	CASSGPPPSQETQYF	TGTGCCAGCAGCGGACCTCCCCCCAGCCAAGAGACCCAGTACTTC
TRBJ2-2	.	TRBV15	.	CATSRDSESAGELFF	TGTGCCACCAGCAGAGATAGTGAATCGGCCGGGGAGCTGTTTTTT
TRBJ1-1	.	TRBV5-1	.	CASSLSRGLGPEAFF	TGCGCCAGCAGCTTGAGTCGAGGGTTGGGGCCTGAAGCTTTCTTT
TRBJ1-1	.	TRBV21-1	.	CASSTRGRNTEAFF	TGTGCCAGCAGTACCAGGGGGCGGAACACTGAAGCTTTCTTT
TRBJ1-1	.	TRBV10-2	.	CASSESYLGAFF	TGCGCCAGCAGTGAGTCATACCTTGGGGCTTTCTTT
TRBJ2-5	TRBD1	TRBV5-8	.	CASTVTGVETQYF	TGTGCCAGCACCGTGACAGGGGTAGAGACCCAGTACTTC
TRBJ2-2	.	TRBV9	.	CASTPGGTVTGELFF	TGTGCCAGCACCCCAGGAGGGACGGTCACCGGGGAGCTGTTTTTT
TRBJ1-1	TRBD1	TRBV5-5	.	CASTLRLQGSMNTEAFF	TGTGCCAGCACTTTGAGGCTACAGGGGTCCATGAACACTGAAGCTTTCTTT
TRBJ2-1	TRBD2	TRBV9	.	CASSVGASGSFNEQFF	TGTGCCAGCAGCGTAGGGGCTAGCGGGAGCTTCAATGAGCAGTTCTTC
TRBJ1-2	.	TRBV6-1	once	CASSEVWGGNGYTF	TGTGCCAGCAGTGAAGTCTGGGGGGGGAATGGCTACACCTTC
TRBJ1-1	.	TRBV28	.	CASSFNTGKVSQAFF	TGTGCCAGCAGTTTCAACACAGGGAAGGTTTCTCAGGCTTTCTTT
TRBJ1-1	.	TRBV5-1	.	CASSLRGVDTEAFF	TGCGCCAGCAGCTTGCGGGGGGTCGACACTGAAGCTTTCTTT
TRBJ2-1	.	TRBV12-3/TRBV12-4	.	CASRQGSYNEQFF	TGTGCCAGTCGGCAGGGCTCCTACAATGAGCAGTTCTTC
TRBJ1-1	.	TRBV10-3	.	CAISGPEGMNTEAFF	TGTGCCATCAGTGGCCCGGAGGGTATGAACACTGAAGCTTTCTTT
TRBJ1-5	.	TRBV9	.	CASSVGDGANQPQHF	TGTGCCAGCAGCGTAGGGGATGGGGCCAATCAGCCCCAGCATTTT
TRBJ2-4	.	TRBV7-2	.	CASSSRGSKNIQYF	TGTGCCAGCAGCTCGAGGGGATCCAAAAACATTCAGTACTTC
TRBJ1-5	.	TRBV10-3	.	CAIRVDGNQPQHF	TGTGCCATCAGGGTTGACGGGAATCAGCCCCAGCATTTT
TRBJ1-2	TRBD1	TRBV28	.	CASSQTTGNYGYTF	TGTGCCAGCAGCCAGACGACAGGGAACTATGGCTACACCTTC
TRBJ1-1	.	TRBV4-3	few	CASSQVVAVGGTEAFF	TGCGCCAGCAGCCAAGTTGTAGCGGTTGGGGGCACTGAAGCTTTCTTT
TRBJ1-1	.	TRBV30	.	CAWSPGNTEAFF	TGTGCCTGGAGCCCCGGGAACACTGAAGCTTTCTTT
TRBJ2-5	TRBD1	TRBV5-1	.	CASSKGTAQETQYF	TGCGCCAGCAGCAAGGGGACAGCTCAAGAGACCCAGTACTTC
TRBJ2-1	.	TRBV11-3	.	CASSLRARGDEQFF	TGTGCCAGCAGCTTAAGGGCGAGGGGCGATGAGCAGTTCTTC
TRBJ1-1	.	TRBV11-3	.	CASSRSGASNTEAFF	TGTGCCAGCAGCCGGTCAGGGGCATCTAACACTGAAGCTTTCTTT
TRBJ2-1	TRBD1	TRBV24-1	.	CATSDRRTGNDNEQFF	TGTGCCACCAGTGATCGTCGGACAGGGAATGACAATGAGCAGTTCTTC
TRBJ1-2	.	TRBV18	.	CASSLNLGDPPADGYTF	TGTGCCAGCTCACTAAATCTAGGGGACCCCCCGGCAGATGGCTACACCTTC
TRBJ1-2	TRBD1	TRBV7-2	few	CASGSTGYGYTF	TGTGCCAGCGGATCGACAGGGTATGGCTACACCTTC
TRBJ1-1	.	TRBV6-1	.	CASSDQGLGLSEAFF	TGTGCCAGCAGTGATCAGGGTCTCGGGCTGAGTGAAGCTTTCTTT
TRBJ1-3	.	TRBV5-1	.	CASSPGGSDTIYF	TGCGCCAGCAGCCCTGGCGGATCGGACACCATATATTTT
TRBJ2-7	.	TRBV11-3	.	CASSLDATGTYEQYF	TGTGCCAGCAGCTTAGACGCCACAGGGACCTACGAGCAGTACTTC
TRBJ2-7	.	TRBV3-1/TRBV3-2	.	CASSQVWQGPYEQYF	TGTGCCAGCAGCCAAGTCTGGCAGGGGCCCTACGAGCAGTACTTC
TRBJ2-3	TRBD1	TRBV7-2	.	CASSLPPGGVSTDTQYF	TGTGCCAGCAGCTTACCCCCAGGGGGCGTTAGCACAGATACGCAGTATTTT
TRBJ1-2	.	TRBV9	.	CASSELYGYTF	TGTGCCAGCAGCGAGCTCTATGGCTACACCTTC
TRBJ2-2	.	TRBV12-3/TRBV12-4	.	CASSFMTTGELFF	TGTGCCAGCAGTTTCATGACAACCGGGGAGCTGTTTTTT
TRBJ1-6	.	TRBV2	.	CASRRSEGDNSPLHF	TGTGCCAGCAGAAGGTCGGAGGGGGATAATTCACCCCTCCACTTT
TRBJ2-3	TRBD1	TRBV27	once	CASSRQGIPDTQYF	TGTGCCAGCAGTCGACAGGGTATCCCAGATACGCAGTATTTT
TRBJ2-1	.	TRBV7-3	.	CASSLSTELNNEQFF	TGTGCCAGCAGCCTGTCGACGGAACTGAACAATGAGCAGTTCTTC
TRBJ1-1	.	TRBV5-4	many	CATQPPSGIRGNTEAFF	TGTGCCACCCAACCTCCGTCGGGGATCAGGGGAAACACTGAAGCTTTCTTT
TRBJ2-5	.	TRBV6-5	few	CASSRPLGTQYF	TGTGCCAGCAGTCGCCCCCTCGGAACCCAGTACTTC
TRBJ2-7	TRBD2	TRBV5-1	.	CASSHRTSGTSYEQYF	TGCGCCAGCAGCCACCGGACTAGCGGGACCTCCTACGAGCAGTACTTC
TRBJ1-1	.	TRBV11-2	.	CASSLGRGSTEAFF	TGTGCCAGCAGCTTAGGCCGGGGCTCCACTGAAGCTTTCTTT
TRBJ1-5	TRBD1	TRBV5-6	.	CASSFRGPDQPQHF	TGTGCCAGCAGCTTTAGGGGGCCGGATCAGCCCCAGCATTTT
TRBJ2-1	TRBD2	TRBV5-1	.	CASSFGTSGVNEQFF	TGCGCCAGCAGCTTCGGGACTAGTGGGGTCAATGAGCAGTTCTTC
TRBJ1-6	.	TRBV30	few	CAGGHLSSYNSPLHF	TGTGCCGGGGGACACCTGAGCTCCTATAATTCACCCCTCCACTTT
TRBJ2-3	.	TRBV7-2	once	CASSRANTQYF	TGTGCCAGCAGCCGTGCTAATACGCAGTATTTT